Following are 11 T cell receptor beta chains from one sample sequenced in a study of OX40 agonist ivuxolimab in advanced cancers. The repertoire was sequenced with immunoSEQ multiplex PCR; TCRdb's copy has only in-frame clones and lacks some. The table lists 6,000 to 7,000 clones, about four fifths of them singletons. Source: CD4+ or CD8+ T cells sorted from blood, taken in a trial of the OX40 agonist ivuxolimab. All receptors derive from an adult with an advanced solid tumor such as melanoma, head and neck, liver or kidney cancer.

Sample share makes this clone medium-sized. The CDR3 DNA is TGTGCCAGCAGTGGCGGGGTTCACTATGGCTACACCTTC. Its protein is CASSGGVHYGYTF. V and J are TRBV7-6 and TRBJ1-2, with D hard to call. V dropped 6 bases and J dropped 3 bases, with 11 bases sitting between them. The CDR3 length is 13 residues. Germline loops: CDR1 SGHVS, CDR2 FNYEAQ. Variable domain in full (rest from reference TRBV7-6 and TRBJ1-2): GAGVSQSPRYKVTKRGQDVALRCDPISGHVSLYWYRQALGQGPEFLTYFNYEAQQDKSGLPNDRFSAERPEGSISTLTIQRTEQRDSAMYRCASSGGVHYGYTFGSGTRLTVV.

The V call is TRBV6-1, the J call TRBJ2-7; 10 nucleotides line up with TRBD1. CDR3 length: 16 residues. Germline lookup yields CDR1 MNHNS and CDR2 SASEGT. V trimming: 4 bases; J trimming: 1 base; junction bases outside the gene matches: 7. CDR3 nucleotide sequence: TGTGCCAGCAGTGCCCAGACAGGGGGCCCGTCCTACGAGCAGTACTTC. Amino acids: CASSAQTGGPSYEQYF.

This clone was seen a single time. The rearrangement links TRBV7-8 to TRBJ2-5, with a possible D match to TRBD2 (7 bases). V shed 1 base and J shed 2 bases, with 20 bases lying between them. The germline CDR1 and CDR2 sequences are SGHVS and FQNEAQ. CDR3 length: 18 residues. CDR3 sequence: CASSLEGGAPPYQETQYF. The CDR3, as DNA: TGTGCCAGCAGCTTAGAAGGGGGGGCCCCACCTTATCAAGAGACCCAGTACTTC.

This chain connects TRBV7-8 to TRBJ1-1, with 7 positions matching TRBD1. Germline-derived CDR1 and CDR2 are SGHVS and FQNEAQ. The junction had 9 bases not matched to a gene; V was cut back by 2 bases and J by 6 bases. The CDR3 consists of 15 residues. As DNA, the CDR3 is TGTGCCAGCAGCTTACGACAGGGACCCGCCTCTGAAGCTTTCTTT. This sequence encodes CASSLRQGPASEAFF.

V and J are TRBV6-1 and TRBJ1-5; D perhaps matches TRBD1 (5 bases). This CDR3 contains 15 residues. Germline V gene sequence: CDR1 MNHNS, CDR2 SASEGT. V dropped 2 bases and J dropped 0 bases, with 8 bases sitting between them. The CDR3 region is CASSEWTLSNQPQHF. CDR3 sequence (DNA): TGTGCCAGCAGTGAATGGACACTTAGCAATCAGCCCCAGCATTTT.

The rearrangement joins TRBV9 to TRBJ1-1; the match to TRBD1 covers 9 bases. V was clipped by 3 bases and J by 3 bases; unmatched bases: 3. The CDR3 sequence is 14 residues long. Germline CDR1 is SGDLS and CDR2 is YYNGEE. CDR3 in amino acids: CASSGGQGDTEAFF. The CDR3 DNA is TGTGCCAGCAGCGGGGGACAGGGCGACACTGAAGCTTTCTTT.

This chain joins TRBV6-5 and TRBJ2-5, with D unresolved. V lost 5 bases to trimming and J lost 1 base, with 8 bases between them. This CDR3 region has 13 residues. From germline, CDR1 is MNHEY and CDR2 SVGAGI. The CDR3 DNA follows: TGTGCCAGCAGTCAGGACGGCCAAGAGACCCAGTACTTC. Amino acids: CASSQDGQETQYF.

The chain recombines TRBV7-3 with TRBJ1-4; D gene ambiguous. V lost 6 bases, J lost 7 bases, and 24 bases lay in between. This CDR3 contains 17 residues. The germline V gene encodes CDR1 SGHTA and CDR2 FQGTGA. The CDR3 nucleotides are TGTGCCAGCAGTAATCTAAGCATGGGAGGGTATATTGAAAAACTGTTTTTT. Translated, it gives CASSNLSMGGYIEKLFF.

The chain links TRBV19 to TRBJ2-7; D possibly corresponds to TRBD1 (6 bases). The ends were cut back, 2 bases at V and 3 bases at J, with 8 bases in the middle. This CDR3 is built from 13 residues. Germline V CDR1 and CDR2: LNHDA, SQIVND (reference sequence). The chain's CDR3 is CASSILTGYEQYF. The CDR3, as DNA: TGTGCCAGTAGTATATTGACAGGCTACGAGCAGTACTTC.

The chain joins TRBV27 to TRBJ2-7, with TRBD1 identical over 7 bases. The ends lost 5 bases at V and 3 bases at J; junction bases unmatched: 7. The CDR3 loop spans 14 amino acids. The germline CDR1 and CDR2 sequences are MNHEY and SMNVEV (reference sequence). Here the CDR3 reads CASSDFRQGYEQYF. CDR3 nucleotides: TGTGCCAGCAGTGATTTTAGACAGGGCTACGAGCAGTACTTC.

The chain is built from TRBV7-2 and TRBJ2-7, with D perhaps matching TRBD2 (6 bases). V was clipped by 1 base and J by 0 bases, with 10 bases between them. Germline-derived CDR1 and CDR2 are SGHTA and FQGNSA. There are 15 residues in the CDR3. The CDR3 DNA reads as TGTGCCAGCAGCTTAGGAGGAGGGAGCTCCTACGAGCAGTACTTC. Encoded protein: CASSLGGGSSYEQYF.